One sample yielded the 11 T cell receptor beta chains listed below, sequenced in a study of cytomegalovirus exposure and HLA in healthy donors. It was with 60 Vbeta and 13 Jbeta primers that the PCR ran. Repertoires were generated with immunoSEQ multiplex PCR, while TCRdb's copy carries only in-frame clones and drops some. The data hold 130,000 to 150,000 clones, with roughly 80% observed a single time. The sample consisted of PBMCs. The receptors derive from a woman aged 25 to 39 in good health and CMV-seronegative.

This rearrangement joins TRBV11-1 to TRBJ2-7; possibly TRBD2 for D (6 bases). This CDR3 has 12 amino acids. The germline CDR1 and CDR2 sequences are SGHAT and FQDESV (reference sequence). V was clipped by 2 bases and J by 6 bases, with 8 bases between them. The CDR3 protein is CASSLQGLEQYF. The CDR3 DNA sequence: TGTGCCAGCAGCTTACAGGGACTCGAGCAGTACTTC.

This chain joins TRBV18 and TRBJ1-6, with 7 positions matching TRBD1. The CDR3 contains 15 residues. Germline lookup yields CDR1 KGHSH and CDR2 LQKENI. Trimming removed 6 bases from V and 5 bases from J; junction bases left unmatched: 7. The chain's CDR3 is CASSPGTADNSPLHF. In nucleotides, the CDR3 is TGTGCCAGCTCTCCCGGGACAGCAGATAATTCACCCCTCCACTTT.

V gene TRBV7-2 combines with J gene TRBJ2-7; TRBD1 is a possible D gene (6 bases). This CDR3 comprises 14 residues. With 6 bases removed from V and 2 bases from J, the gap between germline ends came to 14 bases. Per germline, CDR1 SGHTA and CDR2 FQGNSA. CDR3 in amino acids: CASRARTETYEQYF. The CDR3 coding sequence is TGTGCCAGCAGGGCACGGACAGAGACCTACGAGCAGTACTTC.

The CDR3 protein is CASSFTVLAPPNYEQYF. The CDR3 DNA is TGTGCCAGCAGCTTTACCGTACTAGCTCCGCCAAACTACGAGCAGTACTTC. This chain uses TRBV7-2 with TRBJ2-7, with a tentative D call TRBD2 (6 bases). Germline CDR1 is SGHTA and CDR2 is FQGNSA. CDR3 length: 17 amino acids. Trimming took off 3 bases at V and 3 bases at J, with 21 bases between the two ends.

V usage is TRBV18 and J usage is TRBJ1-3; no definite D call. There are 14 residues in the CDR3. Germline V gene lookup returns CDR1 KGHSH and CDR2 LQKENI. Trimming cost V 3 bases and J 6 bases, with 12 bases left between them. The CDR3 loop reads CASSPGSPANTIYF. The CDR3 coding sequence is TGTGCCAGCTCACCGGGGAGCCCAGCAAACACCATATATTTT.

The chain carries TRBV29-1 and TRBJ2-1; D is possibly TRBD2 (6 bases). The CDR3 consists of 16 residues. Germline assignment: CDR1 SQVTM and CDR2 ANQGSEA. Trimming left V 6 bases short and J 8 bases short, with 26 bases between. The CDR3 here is CSVGVIQRVPHYEQFF. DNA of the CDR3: TGCAGCGTCGGAGTAATCCAGCGGGTCCCCCATTATGAGCAGTTCTTC.

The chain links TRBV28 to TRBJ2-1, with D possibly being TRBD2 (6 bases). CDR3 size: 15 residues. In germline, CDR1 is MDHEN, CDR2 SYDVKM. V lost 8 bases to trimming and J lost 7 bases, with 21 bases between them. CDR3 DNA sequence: TGTGCCAGCTCACCGGGACTTATCCCCTCAAATGAGCAGTTCTTC. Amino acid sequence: CASSPGLIPSNEQFF.

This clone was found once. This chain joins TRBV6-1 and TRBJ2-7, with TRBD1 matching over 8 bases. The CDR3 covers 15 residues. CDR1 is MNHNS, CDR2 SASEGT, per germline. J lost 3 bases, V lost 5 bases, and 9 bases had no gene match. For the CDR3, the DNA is TGTGCCAGCAGTTCCGACCGGACAGGGCGCTACGAGCAGTACTTC. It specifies CASSSDRTGRYEQYF.

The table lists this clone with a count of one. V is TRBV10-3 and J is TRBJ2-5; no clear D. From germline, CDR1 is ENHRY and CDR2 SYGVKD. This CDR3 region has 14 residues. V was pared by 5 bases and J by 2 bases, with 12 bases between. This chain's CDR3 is CAISSYSRQETQYF. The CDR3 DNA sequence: TGTGCCATCAGTTCCTACAGTAGACAAGAGACCCAGTACTTC.

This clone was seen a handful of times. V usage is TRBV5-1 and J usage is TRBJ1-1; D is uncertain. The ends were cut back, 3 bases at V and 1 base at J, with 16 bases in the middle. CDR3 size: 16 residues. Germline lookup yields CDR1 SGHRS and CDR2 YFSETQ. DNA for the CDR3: TGCGCCAGCAGCTCCGGGGTAATCCTGGGGAACACTGAAGCTTTCTTT. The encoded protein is CASSSGVILGNTEAFF.

This CDR3 is CASSATGIAGVFTDTQYF. CDR3 DNA: TGTGCCAGCAGCGCCACGGGTATAGCGGGAGTATTTACAGATACGCAGTATTTT. This sequence joins TRBV7-2 and TRBJ2-3; 9 nucleotides align to TRBD2. J was trimmed by 3 bases and V by 5 bases; bases with no gene match: 15. The length of the CDR3 is 18 residues. The germline CDR1 and CDR2 sequences are SGHTA and FQGNSA.